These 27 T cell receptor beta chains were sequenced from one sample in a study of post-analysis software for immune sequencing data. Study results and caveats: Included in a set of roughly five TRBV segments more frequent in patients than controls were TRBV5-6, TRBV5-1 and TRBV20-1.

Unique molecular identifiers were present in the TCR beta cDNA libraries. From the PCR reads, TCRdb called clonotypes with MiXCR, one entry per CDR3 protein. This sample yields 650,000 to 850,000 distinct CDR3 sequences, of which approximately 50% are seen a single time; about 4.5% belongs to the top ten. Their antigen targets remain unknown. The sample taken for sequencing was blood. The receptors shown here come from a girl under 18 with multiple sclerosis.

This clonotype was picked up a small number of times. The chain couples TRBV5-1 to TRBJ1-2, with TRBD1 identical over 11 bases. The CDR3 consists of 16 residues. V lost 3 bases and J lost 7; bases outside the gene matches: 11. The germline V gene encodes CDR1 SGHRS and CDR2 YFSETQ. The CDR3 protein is CASSSSGTGGRSGYTF. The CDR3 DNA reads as TGCGCCAGCAGCTCATCCGGGACAGGGGGACGAAGTGGCTACACCTTC.

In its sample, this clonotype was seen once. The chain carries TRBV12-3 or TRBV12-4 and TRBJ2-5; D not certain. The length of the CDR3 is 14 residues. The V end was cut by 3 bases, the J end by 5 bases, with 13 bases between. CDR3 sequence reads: CASSFRARLETQYF. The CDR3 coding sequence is TGTGCCAGCAGTTTCCGGGCCAGGCTGGAGACCCAGTACTTC.

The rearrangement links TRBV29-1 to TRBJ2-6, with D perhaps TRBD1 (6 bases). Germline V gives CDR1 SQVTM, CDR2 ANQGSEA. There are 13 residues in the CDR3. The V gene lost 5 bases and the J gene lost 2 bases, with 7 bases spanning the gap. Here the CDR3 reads CSVYRAGANVLTF. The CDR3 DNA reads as TGCAGCGTTTACAGGGCTGGGGCCAACGTCCTGACTTTC.

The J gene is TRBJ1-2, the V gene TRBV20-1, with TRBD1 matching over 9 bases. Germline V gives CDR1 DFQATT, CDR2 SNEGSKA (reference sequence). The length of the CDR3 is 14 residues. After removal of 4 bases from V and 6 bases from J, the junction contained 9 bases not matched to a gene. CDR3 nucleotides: TGCAGTGCTACAAGACAGGGGGTTGGGAATGGCTACACCTTC. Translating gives CSATRQGVGNGYTF.

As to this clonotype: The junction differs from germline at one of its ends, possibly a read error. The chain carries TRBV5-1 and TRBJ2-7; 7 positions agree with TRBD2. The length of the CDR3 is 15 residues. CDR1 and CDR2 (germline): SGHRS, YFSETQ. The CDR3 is CASSFGGFHSYEQYF. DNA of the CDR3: TGCGCCAGTAGCTTCGGGGGGTTTCACTCCTACGAGCAGTACTTC.

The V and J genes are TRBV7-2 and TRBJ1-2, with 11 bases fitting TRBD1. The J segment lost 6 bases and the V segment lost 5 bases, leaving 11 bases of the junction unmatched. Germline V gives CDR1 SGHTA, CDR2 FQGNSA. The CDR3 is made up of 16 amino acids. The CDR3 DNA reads TGTGCCAGCAGCGTCGACAGGACAGGGGGCTGGAATGGCTACACCTTC. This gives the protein CASSVDRTGGWNGYTF.

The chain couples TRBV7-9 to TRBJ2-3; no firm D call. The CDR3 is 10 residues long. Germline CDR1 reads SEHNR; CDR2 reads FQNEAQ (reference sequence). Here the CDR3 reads CAYSTDTQYF. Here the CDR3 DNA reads TGTGCGTACAGCACAGATACGCAGTATTTT.

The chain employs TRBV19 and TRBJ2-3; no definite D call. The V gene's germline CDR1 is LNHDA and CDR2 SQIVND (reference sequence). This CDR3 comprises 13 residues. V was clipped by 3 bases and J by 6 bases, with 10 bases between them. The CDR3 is CASSIGGGDTQYF. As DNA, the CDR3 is TGTGCCAGTAGTATTGGTGGTGGTGATACGCAGTATTTT.

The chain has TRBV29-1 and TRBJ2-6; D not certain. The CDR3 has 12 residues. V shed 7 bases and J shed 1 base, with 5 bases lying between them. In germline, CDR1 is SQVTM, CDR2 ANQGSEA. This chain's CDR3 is CSGLSGANVLTF. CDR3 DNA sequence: TGCAGCGGTCTGTCTGGGGCCAACGTCCTGACTTTC.

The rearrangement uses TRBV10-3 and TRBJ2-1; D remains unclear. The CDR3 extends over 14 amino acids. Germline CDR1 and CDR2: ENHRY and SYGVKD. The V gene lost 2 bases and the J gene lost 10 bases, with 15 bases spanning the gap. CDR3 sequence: CAISEGTAPYEQFF. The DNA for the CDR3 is TGTGCCATCAGTGAGGGTACAGCTCCCTACGAGCAGTTCTTC.

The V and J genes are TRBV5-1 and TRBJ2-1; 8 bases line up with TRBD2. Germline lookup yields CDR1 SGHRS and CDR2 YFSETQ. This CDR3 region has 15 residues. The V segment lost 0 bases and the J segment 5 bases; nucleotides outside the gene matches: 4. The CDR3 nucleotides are TGCGCCAGCAGCTTGGGAGCGGGGGACAACAATGAGCAGTTCTTC. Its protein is CASSLGAGDNNEQFF.

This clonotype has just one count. CDR3 nucleotides: TGTGCCAGCAGCATCCTGGGGGATACGCAGTATTTT. It translates to CASSILGDTQYF. V gene TRBV13 combines with J gene TRBJ2-3, with D unresolved. CDR1 is PRHDT and CDR2 is FYEKMQ in the germline V gene (reference sequence). The CDR3 loop spans 12 amino acids. V dropped 5 bases and J dropped 6 bases, with 9 bases sitting between them. The complete variable domain, with remaining parts taken from reference TRBV13 and TRBJ2-3, reads AAGVIQSPRHLIKEKRETATLKCYPIPRHDTVYWYQQGPGQDPQFLISFYEKMQSDKGSIPDRFSAQQFSDYHSELNMSSLELGDSALYFCASSILGDTQYFGPGTRLTVL.

The CDR3 DNA follows: TGCAGCGTTGAATCGGGGGGCGGCTACGAGCAGTACTTC. This translates into CSVESGGGYEQYF. This sequence joins TRBV29-1 and TRBJ2-7, with D perhaps matching TRBD2 (7 bases). V was clipped by 2 bases and J by 3 bases, with 11 bases between them. CDR3 length: 13 amino acids. The germline V gene has CDR1 SQVTM and CDR2 ANQGSEA.

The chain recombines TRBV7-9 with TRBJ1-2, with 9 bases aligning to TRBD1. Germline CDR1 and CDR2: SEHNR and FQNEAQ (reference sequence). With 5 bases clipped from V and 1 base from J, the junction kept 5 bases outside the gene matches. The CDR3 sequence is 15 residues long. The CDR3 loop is CASSLQGAGNYGYTF. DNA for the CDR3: TGTGCCAGCAGCCTACAGGGGGCGGGTAACTATGGCTACACCTTC.

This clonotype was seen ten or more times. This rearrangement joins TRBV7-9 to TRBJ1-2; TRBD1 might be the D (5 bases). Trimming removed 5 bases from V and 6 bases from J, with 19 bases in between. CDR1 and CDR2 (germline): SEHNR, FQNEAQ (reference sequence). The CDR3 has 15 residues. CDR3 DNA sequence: TGTGCCAGCAGCCGCTATTCGGACATGGAAGATGGCTACACCTTC. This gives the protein CASSRYSDMEDGYTF.

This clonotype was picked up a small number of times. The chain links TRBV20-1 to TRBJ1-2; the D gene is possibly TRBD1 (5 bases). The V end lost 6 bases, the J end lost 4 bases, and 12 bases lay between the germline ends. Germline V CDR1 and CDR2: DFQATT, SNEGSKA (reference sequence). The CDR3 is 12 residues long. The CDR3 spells CSAPGTLYGYTF. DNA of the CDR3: TGCAGTGCACCCGGGACGCTCTATGGCTACACCTTC.

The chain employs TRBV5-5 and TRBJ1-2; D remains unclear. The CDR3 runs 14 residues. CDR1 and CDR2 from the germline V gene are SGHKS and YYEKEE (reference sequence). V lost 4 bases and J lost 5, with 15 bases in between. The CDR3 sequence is CASSPATGWYGYTF. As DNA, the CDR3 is TGTGCCAGCAGCCCAGCGACGGGGTGGTATGGCTACACCTTC.

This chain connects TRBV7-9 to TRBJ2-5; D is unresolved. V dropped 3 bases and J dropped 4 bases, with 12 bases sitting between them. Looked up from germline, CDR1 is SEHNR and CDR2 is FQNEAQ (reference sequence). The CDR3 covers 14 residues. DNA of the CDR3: TGTGCCAGCAGCTTGTCCACCTCCGTAGAGACCCAGTACTTC. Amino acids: CASSLSTSVETQYF.

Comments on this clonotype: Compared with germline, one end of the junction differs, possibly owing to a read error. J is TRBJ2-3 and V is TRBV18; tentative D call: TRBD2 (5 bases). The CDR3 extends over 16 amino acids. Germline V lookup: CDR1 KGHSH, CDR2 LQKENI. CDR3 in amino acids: CASSSPLANPTDTQYF. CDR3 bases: TGTGCCAGCTCATCACCGCTAGCCAACCCCACAGATACGCAGTATTTT.

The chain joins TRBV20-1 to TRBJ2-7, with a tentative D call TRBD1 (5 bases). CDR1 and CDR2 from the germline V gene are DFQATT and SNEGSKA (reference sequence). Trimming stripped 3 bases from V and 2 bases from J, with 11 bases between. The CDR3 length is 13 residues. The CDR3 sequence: CSASADTTYEQYF. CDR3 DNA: TGCAGTGCTAGTGCGGACACCACCTACGAGCAGTACTTC.

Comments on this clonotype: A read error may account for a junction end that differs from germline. Written as DNA, the CDR3 is TGTACCAGCAGCGGGGGGACGGGGGTTTCCTCCTACGAGCAGTACTTC. Protein: CTSSGGTGVSSYEQYF. The chain recombines TRBV9 with TRBJ2-7; 9 bases match TRBD2. The germline CDR1 and CDR2 sequences are SGDLS and YYNGEE. CDR3 size: 16 residues.

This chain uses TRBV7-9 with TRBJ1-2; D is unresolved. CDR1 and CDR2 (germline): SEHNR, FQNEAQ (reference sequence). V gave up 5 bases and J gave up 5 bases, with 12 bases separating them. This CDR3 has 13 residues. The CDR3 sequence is CASSLQRSYGYTF. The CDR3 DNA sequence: TGTGCCAGCAGCCTACAGCGATCTTATGGCTACACCTTC.

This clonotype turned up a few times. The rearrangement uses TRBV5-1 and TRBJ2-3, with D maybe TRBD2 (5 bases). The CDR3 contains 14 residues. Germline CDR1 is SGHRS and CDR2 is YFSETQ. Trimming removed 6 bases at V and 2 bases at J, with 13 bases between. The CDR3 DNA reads TGCGCCAGCAACGGCCGGGGATACACAGATACGCAGTATTTT. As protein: CASNGRGYTDTQYF.

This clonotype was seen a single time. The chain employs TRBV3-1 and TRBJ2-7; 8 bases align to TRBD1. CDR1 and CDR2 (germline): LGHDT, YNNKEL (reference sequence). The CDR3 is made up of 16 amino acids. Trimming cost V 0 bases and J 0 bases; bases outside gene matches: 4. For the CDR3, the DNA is TGTGCCAGCAGCCAAGATGGGCAGGGGGCCTCCTACGAGCAGTACTTC. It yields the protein CASSQDGQGASYEQYF.

The CDR3 sequence: CASRKGLAGGAAQETQYF. The CDR3 DNA follows: TGTGCCAGCAGAAAGGGACTAGCGGGGGGGGCGGCCCAAGAGACCCAGTACTTC. V is TRBV6-1 and J is TRBJ2-5; 16 positions agree with TRBD2. This CDR3 contains 18 residues. Germline V lookup: CDR1 MNHNS, CDR2 SASEGT. After removal of 6 bases from V and 1 base from J, the junction contained 8 bases not matched to a gene.

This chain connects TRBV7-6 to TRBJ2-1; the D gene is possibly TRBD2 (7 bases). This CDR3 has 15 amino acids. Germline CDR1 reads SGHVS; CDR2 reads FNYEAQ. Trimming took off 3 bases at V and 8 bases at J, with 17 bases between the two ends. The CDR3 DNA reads TGTGCCAGCAGCTTGGTAGGGGGGGGATTGGATGAGCAGTTCTTC. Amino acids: CASSLVGGGLDEQFF.

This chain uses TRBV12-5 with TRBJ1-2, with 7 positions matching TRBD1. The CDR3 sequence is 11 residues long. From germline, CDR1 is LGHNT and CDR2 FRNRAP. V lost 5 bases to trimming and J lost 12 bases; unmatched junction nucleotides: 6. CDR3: CASGDTGENTF. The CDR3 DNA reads TGTGCTAGTGGTGATACAGGGGAGAACACCTTC.